A selection of T cell receptor beta chains follows, all from one sample in a study of blood T cell repertoires in COVID-19. Sequencing used immunoSEQ multiplex PCR; TCRdb keeps in-frame clones, though not all of them. Of 300,000 to 450,000 clones in the sample, about 87% were seen once. Input material: PBMCs or T cells enriched from blood (not recorded which). These receptors were collected from a young man who had recovered from COVID-19. Both conserved end residues are part of each CDR3. Fields, in order: clone size, V gene, J gene, D gene, CDR3 protein, CDR3 DNA. D genes are given only for firm matches. Expanded clones are given a class, and other clones once, few, many or no size at all.

.	TRBV7-6	TRBJ1-1	.	CASSRQTNTEAFF	TGTGCCAGCAGCCGACAGACGAACACTGAAGCTTTCTTT
.	TRBV9	TRBJ2-1	.	CASSVAALAPSNEQFF	TGTGCCAGCAGCGTAGCTGCACTAGCACCCTCCAATGAGCAGTTCTTC
.	TRBV6-4	TRBJ1-1	TRBD1	CASSEGQGNTEAFF	TGTGCCAGCAGTGAGGGACAGGGGAACACTGAAGCTTTCTTT
.	TRBV29-1	TRBJ2-2	TRBD1	CSGRQGNGELFF	TGCAGCGGGAGACAGGGGAACGGGGAGCTGTTTTTT
.	TRBV5-1	TRBJ2-7	.	CASSLATEYYEQYF	TGCGCCAGCAGCTTGGCCACCGAGTACTACGAGCAGTACTTC
.	TRBV30	TRBJ1-5	.	CAWSPGDNQPQHF	TGTGCCTGGAGTCCAGGGGATAATCAGCCCCAGCATTTT
.	TRBV2	TRBJ2-7	.	CASRTGLSWSEQYF	TGTGCCAGCAGAACAGGTTTAAGCTGGAGCGAGCAGTACTTC
.	TRBV15	TRBJ1-1	.	CATSNEGTGNTEAFF	TGTGCCACCAGTAACGAAGGAACAGGAAACACTGAAGCTTTCTTT
.	TRBV5-6	TRBJ2-3	TRBD2	CASSLMPGGGTDTQYF	TGTGCCAGCAGCTTAATGCCCGGGGGGGGCACAGATACGCAGTATTTT
.	TRBV19	TRBJ1-2	TRBD1	CASSTDQPGQGPYGYTF	TGTGCCAGTAGTACCGATCAACCGGGACAGGGGCCATATGGCTACACCTTC
.	TRBV18	TRBJ1-2	.	CASSPDLQAGYGYTF	TGTGCCAGCTCCCCTGACCTCCAGGCGGGCTATGGCTACACCTTC
.	TRBV19	TRBJ2-3	TRBD1	CASSMGQGGADTQYF	TGTGCCAGTAGTATGGGACAGGGTGGAGCAGATACGCAGTATTTT
.	TRBV24-1	TRBJ2-7	.	CATRGLSYEQYF	TGTGCCACCAGAGGACTGAGCTACGAGCAGTACTTC
once	TRBV7-9	TRBJ2-7	.	CASSLDDGAYEQYF	TGTGCCAGCAGCTTAGACGACGGAGCCTACGAGCAGTACTTC
few	TRBV5-1	TRBJ2-7	.	CASSPTGSHEQYF	TGCGCCAGCAGCCCAACAGGGAGCCACGAGCAGTACTTC
.	TRBV30	TRBJ1-1	.	CAWSLGVTGAFF	TGTGCCTGGAGTTTAGGGGTTACGGGAGCTTTCTTT
.	TRBV7-8	TRBJ1-3	TRBD1	CASRQGSGNTIYF	TGTGCCAGCAGACAGGGGTCTGGAAACACCATATATTTT
few	TRBV19	TRBJ2-5	.	CASSTGEGAQYF	TGTGCCAGTTCGACTGGAGAAGGGGCCCAGTACTTC
.	TRBV30	TRBJ1-5	.	CAWSVHGQPQHF	TGTGCCTGGAGTGTACATGGTCAGCCCCAGCATTTT
.	TRBV29-1	TRBJ2-2	.	CSVGTQGPGELFF	TGCAGCGTTGGTACGCAGGGGCCCGGGGAGCTGTTTTTT
once	TRBV11-3	TRBJ2-2	.	CASSLNIGELFF	TGTGCCAGCAGCTTAAACATCGGGGAGCTGTTTTTT
.	TRBV30	TRBJ2-4	.	CASFLPQRNIQYF	TGTGCCTCGTTTCTCCCCCAGCGAAACATTCAGTACTTC
.	TRBV5-1	TRBJ1-6	TRBD1	CATKDRPSYNSPLHF	TGCGCCACCAAGGACAGGCCCTCCTATAATTCACCCCTCCACTTT
few	TRBV6-5	TRBJ2-7	TRBD1	CASSNDRVREQYF	TGTGCCAGCAGCAATGACAGGGTTCGAGAGCAGTACTTC
.	TRBV4-1	TRBJ2-7	.	CASSQDPDSYEQYF	TGCGCCAGCAGCCAAGACCCTGACAGCTACGAGCAGTACTTC
.	TRBV28	TRBJ1-5	TRBD1	CASGTGTGLQPQHF	TGTGCCAGCGGGACTGGGACAGGGCTTCAGCCCCAGCATTTT
many	TRBV19	TRBJ2-7	TRBD2	CASSPGGGYEQYF	TGTGCCAGTAGCCCGGGGGGAGGCTACGAGCAGTACTTC
.	TRBV5-4	TRBJ2-7	TRBD1	CASSFTVNGQGDYEQYF	TGTGCCAGCAGCTTTACTGTGAACGGACAGGGGGACTACGAGCAGTACTTC
.	TRBV7-2	TRBJ2-7	TRBD2	CASSLGLAGSYEQYF	TGTGCCAGCAGCTTAGGGCTAGCGGGGTCCTACGAGCAGTACTTC
.	TRBV18	TRBJ1-3	.	CASSPTNQVTSGNTIYF	TGTGCCAGCTCACCAACAAACCAGGTTACCTCTGGAAACACCATATATTTT
.	TRBV6-5	TRBJ1-1	TRBD1	CASRIQGADTEAFF	TGTGCCAGCAGAATCCAGGGGGCTGACACTGAAGCTTTCTTT
.	TRBV9	TRBJ1-1	.	CASSVGGSQNTEAFF	TGTGCCAGCAGCGTAGGAGGTTCCCAGAACACTGAAGCTTTCTTT
.	TRBV6-5	TRBJ2-7	TRBD1	CASTSGTGVYEQYF	TGTGCCAGCACCTCCGGGACAGGGGTCTACGAGCAGTACTTC
.	TRBV4-2	TRBJ1-4	TRBD1	CASSQVTGGSNEKLFF	TGTGCCAGCAGCCAGGTGACAGGGGGAAGTAATGAAAAACTGTTTTTT
.	TRBV27	TRBJ1-1	.	CASSDSGSGNTEAFF	TGTGCCAGCAGCGACTCGGGGTCAGGGAACACTGAAGCTTTCTTT
.	TRBV11-2	TRBJ2-2	TRBD1	CASSRGQGGLGGELFF	TGTGCCAGCAGCAGGGGACAGGGGGGCCTTGGCGGGGAGCTGTTTTTT
.	TRBV6-5	TRBJ1-5	.	CASSYLPQGSNQPQHF	TGTGCCAGCAGTTACCTCCCCCAGGGGAGCAATCAGCCCCAGCATTTT